This paragraph reports one TCR beta chain. This record belongs to a study of T cell responses to AZD1222 COVID-19 vaccine. In the study overall: Second-dose intervals of approximately 4 or approximately 12 weeks were pooled.

Clones were read by immunoSEQ multiplex PCR, and TCRdb kept only the in-frame ones, dropping some. The table shows about 140,000 clones, with 89% occurring only once. Trimming removed 6 bases from V and 0 bases from J; junction bases left unmatched: 11. CDR3 length: 18 residues. Per germline, CDR1 LNHDA and CDR2 SQIVND (reference sequence). V is TRBV19 and J is TRBJ2-2; 9 bases map to TRBD1. The source of this sequence is an adult in good health. This sample comprised peripheral blood, obtained on day 0 of AZD1222 vaccination. CDR3 in DNA: TGTGCCAGTAGGAGAGACAGGGGGTACACTTCGAACACCGGGGAGCTGTTTTTT. Amino acids: CASRRDRGYTSNTGELFF.